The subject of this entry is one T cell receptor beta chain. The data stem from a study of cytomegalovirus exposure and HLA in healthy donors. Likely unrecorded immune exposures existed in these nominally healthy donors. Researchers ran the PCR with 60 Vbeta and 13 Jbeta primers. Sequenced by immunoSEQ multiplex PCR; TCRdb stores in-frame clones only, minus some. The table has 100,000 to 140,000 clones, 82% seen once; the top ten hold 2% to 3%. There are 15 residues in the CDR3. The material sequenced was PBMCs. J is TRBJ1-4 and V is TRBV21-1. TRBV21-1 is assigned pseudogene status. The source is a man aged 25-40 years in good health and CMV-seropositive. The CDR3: CASYSNNPGDEKLFF. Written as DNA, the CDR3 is TGTGCCAGCTACAGCAACAATCCCGGGGATGAAAAACTGTTTTTT.